The 7 T cell receptor beta chains below were found in one sample sequenced in a study of cytomegalovirus exposure and HLA in healthy donors. Use of 60 Vbeta and 13 Jbeta primers characterized the PCR. Sequencing was performed with immunoSEQ multiplex PCR; in TCRdb, only in-frame clones are kept and a portion is missing. The repertoire holds 200,000 to 250,000 clones, approximately 83% seen once, with about 1.4% in the top ten. The sequenced material came from PBMCs. These receptors were obtained from a girl aged 5 to 17 in good health and CMV-seronegative.

The rearrangement uses TRBV7-8 and TRBJ1-2; TRBD1 matches at 8 bases. Germline V lookup: CDR1 SGHVS, CDR2 FQNEAQ. The J segment lost 7 bases and the V segment lost 1 base, leaving 2 bases of the junction unmatched. The CDR3 covers 13 residues. The CDR3 is CASSLGTGRGYTF. DNA for the CDR3: TGTGCCAGCAGCTTAGGGACAGGGCGTGGCTACACCTTC.

This clone was observed once. The gene calls are TRBV27 and TRBJ2-2; D not resolved. Germline lookup yields CDR1 MNHEY and CDR2 SMNVEV (reference sequence). CDR3 length: 14 residues. Trimming left V 5 bases short and J 0 bases short, with 7 bases between. The CDR3 DNA reads as TGTGCCAGCAGTAAAACACCGAACACCGGGGAGCTGTTTTTT. This gives the protein CASSKTPNTGELFF.

In this sample, this clone turned up a few times. The junction departs from the called germline gene at one end, perhaps through a read error. The rearrangement uses TRBV7-9 and TRBJ2-7; maybe TRBD1 (5 bases). The CDR3 totals 12 residues. Per germline, CDR1 SEHNR and CDR2 FQNEAQ (reference sequence). This CDR3 is CSSSYEGVGQYF. CDR3 nucleotides: TGTTCCAGCAGCTATGAAGGGGTCGGGCAGTACTTC.

This chain joins TRBV10-2 and TRBJ2-7; 10 bases align to TRBD2. The V gene's germline CDR1 is WSHSY and CDR2 SAAADI. V trimming: 4 bases; J trimming: 1 base; junction bases outside the gene matches: 4. The CDR3 covers 15 residues. CDR3 bases: TGCGCCAGCAGTGTGTCTAGCGGGAGTTCCTACGAGCAGTACTTC. This gives the protein CASSVSSGSSYEQYF.

The chain links TRBV5-1 to TRBJ2-3; 7 bases match TRBD2. The CDR3 contains 15 residues. Germline values: CDR1 SGHRS, CDR2 YFSETQ. Trimming removed 2 bases from V and 1 base from J; junction bases left unmatched: 4. The CDR3 DNA reads as TGCGCCAGCAGCTTAGCGGGATCTGGCACAGATACGCAGTATTTT. Protein: CASSLAGSGTDTQYF.

CDR3 DNA: TGCGCCAGCAGTGAACGGGACAGTCAGAATTCACCCCTCCACTTT. This encodes CASSERDSQNSPLHF. V is TRBV10-2 and J is TRBJ1-6, with 7 bases that match TRBD1. V was clipped by 3 bases and J by 7 bases; unmatched bases: 6. Germline lookup yields CDR1 WSHSY and CDR2 SAAADI. This CDR3 spans 15 amino acids.

This clone was seen once. As DNA, the CDR3 is TGTGCCAGCAGCCCCGGACTCCTACCCTACGAGCAGTACTTC. Amino acid sequence: CASSPGLLPYEQYF. The V call is TRBV11-3, the J call TRBJ2-7; D might be TRBD2 (5 bases). Trimming took 5 bases from V and 2 from J, leaving 13 bases between them. There are 14 residues in the CDR3. Germline-derived CDR1 and CDR2 are SGHNT and YENEEA.